The 29 T cell receptor beta chains below all came from one sample that was sequenced in a study of cytomegalovirus exposure and HLA in healthy donors. The study ran its PCR with 60 Vbeta and 13 Jbeta primers. Assay: immunoSEQ multiplex PCR; the TCRdb copy retains only in-frame clones and omits some. There are roughly 180,000 clones in the sample; roughly 84% occur only once, and around 0.93% lies in the top ten. Sequencing was carried out using PBMCs. These receptors were obtained from a man aged 25 to 45 in good health and CMV-seronegative.

This clone was counted once. The chain links TRBV7-6 to TRBJ2-7; 10 bases are a match to TRBD1. The CDR3 is made up of 16 amino acids. V lost 5 bases to trimming and J lost 2 bases; unmatched junction nucleotides: 9. The germline V gene has CDR1 SGHVS and CDR2 FNYEAQ. The CDR3 loop reads CASSPGGGQGPYEQYF. Here the CDR3 DNA reads TGTGCCAGCAGCCCAGGGGGGGGACAGGGGCCCTACGAGCAGTACTTC.

V is TRBV29-1 and J is TRBJ1-2, with D possibly being TRBD1 (6 bases). The CDR3 extends over 11 amino acids. Germline V lookup: CDR1 SQVTM, CDR2 ANQGSEA. The V gene lost 7 bases and the J gene lost 7 bases, with 13 bases spanning the gap. This chain's CDR3 is CSAGEGGGYTF. Written as DNA, the CDR3 is TGCAGCGCAGGGGAGGGCGGTGGCTACACCTTC.

V gene TRBV15 combines with J gene TRBJ1-6; TRBD1 matches 9 bases. Germline V gene lookup returns CDR1 LNHNV and CDR2 YYDKDF (reference sequence). There are 17 residues in the CDR3. The ends lost 1 base at V and 7 bases at J; junction bases unmatched: 8. For the CDR3, the DNA is TGTGCCACCAGCAGAGGGAACAGGGGGCGTATAAATTCACCCCTCCACTTT. Encoded protein: CATSRGNRGRINSPLHF.

V usage is TRBV2 and J usage is TRBJ1-1; no clear D gene. Per germline, CDR1 SNHLY and CDR2 FYNNEI. V was cut by 10 bases and J by 6 bases, with 18 bases left in between. There are 13 residues in the CDR3. CDR3 loop: CATHREAEAEAFF. The CDR3 coding sequence is TGTGCCACCCACCGAGAGGCTGAGGCTGAAGCTTTCTTT.

DNA of the CDR3: TGTGCCTGGACCCACGGGGCTAGCGGACACCCCGAGCAGTACTTC. This gives the protein CAWTHGASGHPEQYF. The rearrangement joins TRBV30 to TRBJ2-7; 7 positions match TRBD2. The V gene's germline CDR1 is GTSNPN and CDR2 SVGIG (reference sequence). Germline trimming cut 4 bases from V and 6 bases from J; bases unmatched to any gene: 15. CDR3 length: 15 residues.

CDR3 sequence: CASTVQSYNEQFF. The CDR3 nucleotides are TGTGCCAGCACGGTGCAATCCTACAATGAGCAGTTCTTC. The V call is TRBV7-9, the J call TRBJ2-1; D unclear. The CDR3 has 13 amino acids. Deletions cut 7 bases from V and 1 base from J, with 8 bases between. Germline CDR1 is SEHNR and CDR2 is FQNEAQ (reference sequence).

The gene calls are TRBV5-5 and TRBJ2-5; 7 positions match TRBD1. Germline V gives CDR1 SGHKS, CDR2 YYEKEE (reference sequence). The junction had 3 bases not matched to a gene; V was cut back by 2 bases and J by 2 bases. This CDR3 is 14 amino acids long. The CDR3 DNA is TGTGCCAGCAGCTTAGGACAGGTACAAGAGACCCAGTACTTC. Its protein product is CASSLGQVQETQYF.

This chain joins TRBV5-6 and TRBJ1-2; tentative D call: TRBD1 (6 bases). This CDR3 is built from 13 residues. V lost 4 bases and J lost 5, with 12 bases in between. Looked up from germline, CDR1 is SGHDT and CDR2 is YYEEEE. CDR3 in amino acids: CASSRRQAYGYTF. The CDR3 nucleotides are TGTGCCAGCAGCAGAAGACAGGCGTATGGCTACACCTTC.

The gene calls are TRBV29-1 and TRBJ2-7, with 7 positions matching TRBD1. This CDR3 is 15 amino acids long. Unmatched junction bases numbered 10, after V lost 5 bases and J lost 0 bases. Germline V CDR1 and CDR2: SQVTM, ANQGSEA. CDR3 sequence: CSVTTGQKDSYEQYF. Here the CDR3 DNA reads TGCAGCGTTACAACGGGACAGAAAGACTCCTACGAGCAGTACTTC.

The gene calls are TRBV7-2 and TRBJ2-7; TRBD2 agrees at 8 bases. CDR3 length: 17 residues. Germline assignment: CDR1 SGHTA and CDR2 FQGNSA. The V and J ends lost 2 bases and 6 bases, in that order; junction bases with no gene match: 15. The DNA of the CDR3 is TGTGCCAGCAGCTTAAACTCAGCCCGGGAGGGTAACGCCGAGCAGTACTTC. This translates into CASSLNSAREGNAEQYF.

V is TRBV19 and J is TRBJ2-7; D is uncertain. In germline, CDR1 is LNHDA, CDR2 SQIVND (reference sequence). Trimming stripped 3 bases from V and 0 bases from J, with 9 bases between. The CDR3 sequence is 14 residues long. The CDR3 loop is CASSIDINSYEQYF. DNA for the CDR3: TGTGCCAGTAGTATCGACATAAACTCCTACGAGCAGTACTTC.

This clone was counted between two and nine times. The rearrangement uses TRBV6-4 and TRBJ2-2; D unclear. The V gene's germline CDR1 is MRHNA and CDR2 SNTAGT. V was cut by 9 bases and J by 0 bases, with 11 bases left in between. The length of the CDR3 is 14 residues. As DNA, the CDR3 is TGTGCCAGACTTAGAAACCCGAACACCGGGGAGCTGTTTTTT. Residues: CARLRNPNTGELFF.

The J gene is TRBJ2-7, the V gene TRBV11-2; tentatively, D is TRBD2 (7 bases). Trimming shortened V by 3 bases and J by 6 bases, and 21 bases separated the two germline ends. This CDR3 comprises 16 residues. Germline V gene sequence: CDR1 SGHAT, CDR2 FQNNGV. The CDR3 protein is CASSLSGWTRGGEQYF. DNA for the CDR3: TGTGCCAGCAGCTTGTCGGGTTGGACTAGAGGGGGCGAGCAGTACTTC.

The V and J genes are TRBV5-1 and TRBJ1-6; a possible D gene is TRBD1 (6 bases). V gave up 0 bases and J gave up 7 bases, with 11 bases separating them. Per the germline V gene, CDR1 is SGHRS and CDR2 is YFSETQ. The CDR3 is 15 amino acids. The DNA of the CDR3 is TGCGCCAGCAGCTTGGAGGGACACGGAAATTCACCCCTCCACTTT. This gives the protein CASSLEGHGNSPLHF.

This CDR3 reads CASSLGLGGTGELFF. CDR3 DNA: TGTGCCAGCAGCCTGGGACTGGGGGGCACCGGGGAGCTGTTTTTT. This sequence joins TRBV7-7 and TRBJ2-2; the D gene is possibly TRBD2 (6 bases). The CDR3 sequence is 15 residues long. V lost 5 bases and J lost 4, with 14 bases in between. The germline gives CDR1 SSHAT, CDR2 FNYEAQ (reference sequence). Full variable domain (rest looked up from reference TRBV7-7 and TRBJ2-2): GAGVSQSPRYKVTKRGQDVTLRCDPISSHATLYWYQQALGQGPEFLTYFNYEAQPDKSGLPSDRFSAERPEGSISTLTIQRTEQRDSAMYRCASSLGLGGTGELFFGEGSRLTVL.

Here the CDR3 reads CASTSSLTGYNEQFF. In DNA form, the CDR3 reads TGTGCCAGCACTTCGTCCCTCACGGGTTACAATGAGCAGTTCTTC. The chain combines TRBV28 with TRBJ2-1; no firm D call. The CDR3 runs to 15 residues. Trimming pared 7 bases from V and 4 bases from J, leaving 17 bases between. Germline V lookup: CDR1 MDHEN, CDR2 SYDVKM. Complete variable domain (other parts from reference TRBV28 and TRBJ2-1): DVKVTQSSRYLVKRTGEKVFLECVQDMDHENMFWYRQDPGLGLRLIYFSYDVKMKEKGDIPEGYSVSREKKERFSLILESASTNQTSMYLCASTSSLTGYNEQFFGPGTRLTVL.

The chain links TRBV30 to TRBJ2-4; tentative D call: TRBD1 (5 bases). From germline, CDR1 is GTSNPN and CDR2 SVGIG (reference sequence). V was trimmed by 8 bases and J by 6 bases, leaving 20 bases between them. The CDR3 is 14 amino acids. The CDR3 nucleotides read TGTGCCGCCGAGTCGCGGACAAAACGAAACATTCAGTACTTC. Its translation: CAAESRTKRNIQYF.

The J gene is TRBJ2-3, the V gene TRBV27, with TRBD2 matching 9 bases. Trimming cost V 5 bases and J 3 bases; bases outside gene matches: 6. Germline values: CDR1 MNHEY, CDR2 SMNVEV (reference sequence). The CDR3 contains 15 residues. This CDR3 reads CASSVSGRGTDTQYF. The CDR3 bases are TGTGCCAGCAGTGTTAGCGGGAGAGGAACAGATACGCAGTATTTT.

The V gene is TRBV7-6, the J gene TRBJ1-3; D remains ambiguous. The CDR3 runs 16 residues. The V gene's germline CDR1 is SGHVS and CDR2 FNYEAQ. V lost 5 bases and J 0 bases, leaving 14 bases between the germline ends. CDR3 amino acids: CASSPSPGTSGNTIYF. The DNA for the CDR3 is TGTGCCAGCAGCCCGTCCCCCGGTACCTCTGGAAACACCATATATTTT.

V is TRBV7-9 and J is TRBJ2-7; D may be TRBD2 (7 bases). The CDR3 length is 15 residues. Trimming stripped 2 bases from V and 0 bases from J, with 11 bases between. The germline V gene has CDR1 SEHNR and CDR2 FQNEAQ (reference sequence). The CDR3 DNA is TGTGCCAGCAGCTTAAAGCGGGACACCTCCTACGAGCAGTACTTC. It yields the protein CASSLKRDTSYEQYF.

This clone has only one observation. V gene TRBV7-9 combines with J gene TRBJ1-5, with D perhaps matching TRBD1 (5 bases). Trimming left V 6 bases short and J 7 bases short, with 16 bases between. This CDR3 has 14 residues. The V gene's germline CDR1 is SEHNR and CDR2 FQNEAQ (reference sequence). The DNA for the CDR3 is TGTGCCAGCAGTCTCGGGGGTTTGGGACAGCCCCAGCATTTT. Translated, it gives CASSLGGLGQPQHF.

The rearrangement joins TRBV18 to TRBJ1-3; TRBD1 aligns across 8 bases. CDR3 length: 16 residues. Looked up from germline, CDR1 is KGHSH and CDR2 is LQKENI. V lost 4 bases, J lost 0 bases, and 5 bases stayed unmatched. DNA for the CDR3: TGTGCCAGCTCACTGGGACAGGCCAGCTCTGGAAACACCATATATTTT. Its protein is CASSLGQASSGNTIYF.

The V and J genes are TRBV5-6 and TRBJ2-2, with 9 bases aligning to TRBD2. Per germline, CDR1 SGHDT and CDR2 YYEEEE. With 7 bases clipped from V and 6 bases from J, the junction kept 13 bases outside the gene matches. The CDR3 has 16 residues. CDR3 bases: TGTGCCAGCCTACTAACGGGCGGGAGGGGTTCCGGGGAGCTGTTTTTT. It translates to CASLLTGGRGSGELFF.

There are a few counts of this clone. This chain uses TRBV5-1 with TRBJ2-5; 9 bases line up with TRBD2. This CDR3 is 14 amino acids long. Per the germline V gene, CDR1 is SGHRS and CDR2 is YFSETQ. The junction had 9 bases not matched to a gene; V was cut back by 8 bases and J by 4 bases. CDR3 loop: CASTIAGAGETQYF. CDR3 bases: TGCGCCAGTACCATAGCGGGAGCTGGAGAGACCCAGTACTTC.

The genes are TRBV10-2 and TRBJ1-1; 7 nucleotides line up with TRBD1. Germline CDR1 and CDR2: WSHSY and SAAADI. V was clipped by 4 bases and J by 11 bases; unmatched bases: 7. The CDR3 loop spans 12 amino acids. The CDR3 region is CASSGDRVGAFF. Here the CDR3 DNA reads TGCGCCAGCAGTGGAGACAGGGTGGGGGCTTTCTTT.

This chain joins TRBV5-6 and TRBJ2-5, with a weak D call TRBD1 (6 bases). Germline V gives CDR1 SGHDT, CDR2 YYEEEE. The V gene lost 4 bases and the J gene lost 11 bases, with 18 bases spanning the gap. There are 13 residues in the CDR3. CDR3 coding DNA: TGTGCCAGCAGCCCAGGGGCCCTGGGGGAGCAGTACTTC. As protein: CASSPGALGEQYF.

This sequence joins TRBV4-2 and TRBJ2-5; 14 bases agree with TRBD2. The J call is in doubt because the DNA end fits TRBJ2-7 better. This CDR3 is built from 16 residues. The germline CDR1 and CDR2 sequences are LGHNA and YNFKEQ. For the CDR3, the DNA is TGTGCCAGCAGCCACCCCGGGACTAGCGGGAGTTACGAGCAGTACTTC. Translation gives CASSHPGTSGSYEQYF.

This rearrangement joins TRBV28 to TRBJ2-7; 8 bases align to TRBD2. CDR3 length: 14 amino acids. V lost 6 bases and J lost 2; bases outside the gene matches: 6. Germline V gene sequence: CDR1 MDHEN, CDR2 SYDVKM. The CDR3 DNA sequence: TGTGCCAGCAGACGTGAGCGGGGGCCCTACGAGCAGTACTTC. Its protein product is CASRRERGPYEQYF.

The chain carries TRBV10-3 and TRBJ1-6, with D tentatively TRBD1 (6 bases). CDR1 is ENHRY, CDR2 SYGVKD, per germline. V gave up 0 bases and J gave up 14 bases, with 17 bases separating them. There are 15 residues in the CDR3. CDR3: CAISESRTDSGTLHF. CDR3 coding DNA: TGTGCCATCAGTGAGTCGAGGACGGACAGCGGCACCCTCCACTTT.